The clone carrying this T cell receptor (beta chain) was recorded a few times. With sequencing, the targeted depth ranged from 1 in 200,000 to 1 in 1 million T cells. Data came from immunoSEQ multiplex PCR; TCRdb stores just in-frame clones and leaves some out. The data show approximately 50,000 clones, with around 68% seen just once and around 42% held by the top ten. The CDR3 covers 13 residues. Germline values: CDR1 SGDLS, CDR2 YYNGEE. V dropped 0 bases and J dropped 3 bases, with 6 bases sitting between them. This record belongs to a study of cytotoxic CD8 clonotypes in ibrutinib-treated CLL. The source was PBMCs, collected after 12 months of ibrutinib treatment. This clonotype was obtained from a human donor with chronic lymphocytic leukemia. The chain carries TRBV9 and TRBJ2-5; D may be TRBD1 (5 bases). The CDR3 reads CASSVATEETQYF. The DNA for the CDR3 is TGTGCCAGCAGCGTAGCGACAGAAGAGACCCAGTACTTC.